This T cell receptor beta chain was captured in a study of shared clonotypes between healthy human individuals. Assay used: immunoSEQ multiplex PCR; TCRdb lists only in-frame clones, some missing. The sample holds around 2.1 million clones, about 92% seen once. As regards this clone: One base away lies a much larger clone, so this may be a sequencing read error. The sample holds other DNA sequences that translate to the same CDR3.

CD8 cells regarded as naive lacked CD45RO, were positively chosen for CCR7, and omitted terminally differentiated effector memory CD45RA+ cells. Germline V gene sequence: CDR1 SGDLS, CDR2 YYNGEE. Trimming cost V 0 bases and J 4 bases, with 7 bases left between them. This CDR3 is built from 13 residues. Sequencing was done on a sample of naive CD8+ T cells from PBMCs. This TCR came from a man aged 18 to 30 in good health. Some clones in this sample may be carry-over from other donors' samples. The V and J genes are TRBV9 and TRBJ1-1; D is unresolved. The CDR3 DNA reads as TGTGCCAGCAGCGTAGGACGGGGCACTGAAGCTTTCTTT. Translation gives CASSVGRGTEAFF.